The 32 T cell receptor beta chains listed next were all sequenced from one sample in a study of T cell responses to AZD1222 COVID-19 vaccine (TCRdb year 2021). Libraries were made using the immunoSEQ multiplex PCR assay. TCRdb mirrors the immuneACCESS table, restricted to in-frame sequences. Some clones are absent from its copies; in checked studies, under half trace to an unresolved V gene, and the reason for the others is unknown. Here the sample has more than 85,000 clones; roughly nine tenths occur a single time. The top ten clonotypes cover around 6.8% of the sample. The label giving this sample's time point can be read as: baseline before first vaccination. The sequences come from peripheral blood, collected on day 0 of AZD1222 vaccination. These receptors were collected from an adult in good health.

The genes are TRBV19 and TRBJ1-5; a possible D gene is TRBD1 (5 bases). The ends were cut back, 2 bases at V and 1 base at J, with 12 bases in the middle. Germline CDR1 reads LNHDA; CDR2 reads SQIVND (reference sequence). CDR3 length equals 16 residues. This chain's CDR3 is CASSIRGRPSNQPQHF. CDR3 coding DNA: TGTGCCAGTAGTATAAGGGGTAGGCCAAGCAATCAGCCCCAGCATTTT.

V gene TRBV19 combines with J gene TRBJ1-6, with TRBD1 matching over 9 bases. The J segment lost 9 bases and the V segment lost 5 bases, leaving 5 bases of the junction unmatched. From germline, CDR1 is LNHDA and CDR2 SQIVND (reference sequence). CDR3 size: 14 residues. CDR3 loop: CASSSTGGGSPLHF. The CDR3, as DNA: TGTGCCAGTAGTTCGACAGGGGGGGGTTCACCCCTCCACTTT.

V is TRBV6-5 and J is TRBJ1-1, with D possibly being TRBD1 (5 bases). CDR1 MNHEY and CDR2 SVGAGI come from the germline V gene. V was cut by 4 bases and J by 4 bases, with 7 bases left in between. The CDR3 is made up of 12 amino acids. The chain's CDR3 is CASSWGGTEAFF. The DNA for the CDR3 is TGTGCCAGCAGTTGGGGGGGCACTGAAGCTTTCTTT.

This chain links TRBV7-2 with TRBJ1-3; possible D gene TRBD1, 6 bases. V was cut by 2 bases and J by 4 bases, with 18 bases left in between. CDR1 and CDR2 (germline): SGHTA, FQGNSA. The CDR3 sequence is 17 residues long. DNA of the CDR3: TGTGCCAGCAGCTTAAAATCTCCAGGGGCGGGGGGAAACACCATATATTTT. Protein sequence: CASSLKSPGAGGNTIYF.

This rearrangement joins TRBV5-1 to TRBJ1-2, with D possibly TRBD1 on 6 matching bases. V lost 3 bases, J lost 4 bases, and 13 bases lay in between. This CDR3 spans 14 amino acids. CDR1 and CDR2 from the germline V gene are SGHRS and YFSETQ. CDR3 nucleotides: TGCGCCAGCAGCTCCCCTCAGGGGCCCTATGGCTACACCTTC. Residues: CASSSPQGPYGYTF.

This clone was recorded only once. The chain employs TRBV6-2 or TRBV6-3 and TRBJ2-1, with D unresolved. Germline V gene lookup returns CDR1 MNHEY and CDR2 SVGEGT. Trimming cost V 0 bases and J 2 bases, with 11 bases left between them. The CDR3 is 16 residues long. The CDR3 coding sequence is TGTGCCAGCAGTTACTCCCCGAGTACTCCCTACAATGAGCAGTTCTTC. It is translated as CASSYSPSTPYNEQFF.

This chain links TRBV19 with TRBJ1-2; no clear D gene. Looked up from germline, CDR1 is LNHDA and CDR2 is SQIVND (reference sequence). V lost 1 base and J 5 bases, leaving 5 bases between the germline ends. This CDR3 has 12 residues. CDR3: CASSIGPYGYTF. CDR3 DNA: TGTGCCAGTAGTATAGGCCCGTATGGCTACACCTTC.

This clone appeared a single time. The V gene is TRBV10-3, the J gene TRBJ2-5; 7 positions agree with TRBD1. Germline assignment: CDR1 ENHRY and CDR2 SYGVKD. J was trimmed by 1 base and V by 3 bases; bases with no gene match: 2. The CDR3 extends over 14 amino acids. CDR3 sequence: CAISEGGAQETQYF. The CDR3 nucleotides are TGTGCCATCAGTGAAGGGGGCGCCCAAGAGACCCAGTACTTC.

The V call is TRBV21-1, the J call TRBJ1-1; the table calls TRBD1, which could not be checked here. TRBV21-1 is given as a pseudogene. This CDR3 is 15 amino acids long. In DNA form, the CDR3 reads TGTGCCAGCAGCAGATTAGGGGACAGTAAGACTGAAGCTTTCTTT. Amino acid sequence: CASSRLGDSKTEAFF.

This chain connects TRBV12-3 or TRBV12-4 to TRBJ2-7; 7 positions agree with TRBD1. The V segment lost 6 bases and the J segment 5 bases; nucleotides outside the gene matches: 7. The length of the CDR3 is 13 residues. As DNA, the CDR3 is TGTGCCAGCAGGGGGGACAGTCCCAACGAGCAGTACTTC. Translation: CASRGDSPNEQYF.

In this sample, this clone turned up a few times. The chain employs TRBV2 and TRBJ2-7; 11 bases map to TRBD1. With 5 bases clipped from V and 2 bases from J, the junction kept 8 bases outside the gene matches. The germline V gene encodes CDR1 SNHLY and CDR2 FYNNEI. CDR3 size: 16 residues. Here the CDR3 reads CASSPYGQGATYEQYF. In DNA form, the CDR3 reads TGTGCCAGCAGTCCCTACGGACAGGGGGCTACCTACGAGCAGTACTTC.

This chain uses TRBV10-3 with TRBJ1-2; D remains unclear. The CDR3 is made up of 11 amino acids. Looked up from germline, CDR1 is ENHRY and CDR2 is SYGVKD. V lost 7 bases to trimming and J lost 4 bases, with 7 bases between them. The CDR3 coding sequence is TGTGCCATCAAACAGCTCTATGGCTACACCTTC. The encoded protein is CAIKQLYGYTF.

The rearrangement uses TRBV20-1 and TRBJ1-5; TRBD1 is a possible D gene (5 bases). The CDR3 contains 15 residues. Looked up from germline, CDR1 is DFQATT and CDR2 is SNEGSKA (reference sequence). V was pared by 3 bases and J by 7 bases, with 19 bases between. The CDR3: CSASVLQGRGQPQHF. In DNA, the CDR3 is TGCAGTGCTAGTGTACTTCAGGGCCGAGGACAGCCCCAGCATTTT.

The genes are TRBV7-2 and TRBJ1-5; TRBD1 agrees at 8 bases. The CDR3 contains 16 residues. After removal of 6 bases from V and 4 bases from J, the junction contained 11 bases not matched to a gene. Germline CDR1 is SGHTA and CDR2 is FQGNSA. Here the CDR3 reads CASSSGMTGENQPQHF. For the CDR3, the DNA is TGTGCCAGCAGTTCGGGTATGACAGGGGAGAATCAGCCCCAGCATTTT. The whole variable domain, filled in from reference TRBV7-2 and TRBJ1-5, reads GAGVSQSPSNKVTEKGKDVELRCDPISGHTALYWYRQSLGQGLEFLIYFQGNSAPDKSGLPSDRFSAERTGGSVSTLTIQRTQQEDSAVYLCASSSGMTGENQPQHFGDGTRLSIL.

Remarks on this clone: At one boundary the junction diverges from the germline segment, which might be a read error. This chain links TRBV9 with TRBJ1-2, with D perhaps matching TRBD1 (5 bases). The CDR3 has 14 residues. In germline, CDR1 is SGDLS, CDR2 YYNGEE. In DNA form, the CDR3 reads TGTGCCAGCAGCACGGGGGTGGAGAGGGCGGGCTTCACCTTC. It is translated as CASSTGVERAGFTF.

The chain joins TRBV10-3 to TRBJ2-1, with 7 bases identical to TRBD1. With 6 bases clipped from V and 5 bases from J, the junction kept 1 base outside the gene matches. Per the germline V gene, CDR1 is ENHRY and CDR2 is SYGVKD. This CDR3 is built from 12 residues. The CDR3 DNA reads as TGTGCCATCAGGGACAGGCACAATGAGCAGTTCTTC. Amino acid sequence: CAIRDRHNEQFF.

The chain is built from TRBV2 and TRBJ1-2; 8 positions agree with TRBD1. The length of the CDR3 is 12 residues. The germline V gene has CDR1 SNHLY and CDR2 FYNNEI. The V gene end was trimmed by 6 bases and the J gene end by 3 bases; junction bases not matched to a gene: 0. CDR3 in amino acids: CASRDRDYGYTF. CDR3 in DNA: TGTGCCAGCAGGGACAGGGACTATGGCTACACCTTC.

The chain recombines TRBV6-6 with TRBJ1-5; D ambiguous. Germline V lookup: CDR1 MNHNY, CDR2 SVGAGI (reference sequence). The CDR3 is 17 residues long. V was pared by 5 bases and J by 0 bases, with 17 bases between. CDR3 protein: CASSPNVRFGSNQPQHF. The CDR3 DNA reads TGTGCCAGCAGTCCAAACGTCCGTTTCGGTAGCAATCAGCCCCAGCATTTT.

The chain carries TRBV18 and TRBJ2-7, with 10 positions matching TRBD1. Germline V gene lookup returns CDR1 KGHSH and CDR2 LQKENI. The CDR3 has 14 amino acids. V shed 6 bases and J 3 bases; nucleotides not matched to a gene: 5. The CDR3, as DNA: TGTGCCAGCTCGACAGGGGGCGGAAACTACGAGCAGTACTTC. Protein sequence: CASSTGGGNYEQYF.

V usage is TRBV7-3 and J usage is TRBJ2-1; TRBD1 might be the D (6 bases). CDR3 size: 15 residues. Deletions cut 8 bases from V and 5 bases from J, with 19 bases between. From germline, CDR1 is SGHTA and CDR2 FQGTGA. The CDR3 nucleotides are TGTGCCAGCCGTTGGGACAACCAGCCACACAATGAGCAGTTCTTC. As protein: CASRWDNQPHNEQFF.

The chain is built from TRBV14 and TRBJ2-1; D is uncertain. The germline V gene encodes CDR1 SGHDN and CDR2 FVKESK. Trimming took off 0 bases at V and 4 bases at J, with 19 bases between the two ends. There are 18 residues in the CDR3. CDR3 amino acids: CASSQDRPPRFKYNEQFF. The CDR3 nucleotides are TGTGCCAGCAGCCAAGATAGGCCGCCCAGATTCAAATACAATGAGCAGTTCTTC. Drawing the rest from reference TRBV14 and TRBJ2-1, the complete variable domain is EAGVTQFPSHSVIEKGQTVTLRCDPISGHDNLYWYRRVMGKEIKFLLHFVKESKQDESGMPNNRFLAERTGGTYSTLKVQPAELEDSGVYFCASSQDRPPRFKYNEQFFGPGTRLTVL.

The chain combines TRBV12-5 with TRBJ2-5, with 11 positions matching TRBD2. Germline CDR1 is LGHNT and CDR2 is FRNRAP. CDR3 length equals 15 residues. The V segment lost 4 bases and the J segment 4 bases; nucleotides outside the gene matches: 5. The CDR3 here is CASGYGLAGGETQYF. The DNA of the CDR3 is TGTGCTAGTGGTTACGGTCTAGCGGGAGGAGAGACCCAGTACTTC.

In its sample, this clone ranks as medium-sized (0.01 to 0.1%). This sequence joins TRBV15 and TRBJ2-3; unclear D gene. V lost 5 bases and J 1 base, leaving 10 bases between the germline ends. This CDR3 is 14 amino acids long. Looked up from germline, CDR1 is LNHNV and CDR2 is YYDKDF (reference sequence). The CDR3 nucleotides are TGTGCCACCAGCCTTAGGTCCGGCACAGATACGCAGTATTTT. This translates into CATSLRSGTDTQYF.

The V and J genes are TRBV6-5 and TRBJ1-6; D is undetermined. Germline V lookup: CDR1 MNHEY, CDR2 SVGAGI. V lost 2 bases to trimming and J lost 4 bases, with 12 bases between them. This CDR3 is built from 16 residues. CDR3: CASSYAGTEYNSPLHF. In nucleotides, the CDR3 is TGTGCCAGCAGTTACGCGGGCACGGAGTATAATTCACCCCTCCACTTT.

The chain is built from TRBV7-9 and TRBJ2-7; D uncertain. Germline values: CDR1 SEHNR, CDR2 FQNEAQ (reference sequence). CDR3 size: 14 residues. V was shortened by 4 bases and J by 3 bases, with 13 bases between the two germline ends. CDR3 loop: CASSSGYPFYEQYF. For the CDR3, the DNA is TGTGCCAGCAGCTCCGGGTACCCGTTCTACGAGCAGTACTTC. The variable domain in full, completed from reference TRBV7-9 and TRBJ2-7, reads DTGVSQNPRHKITKRGQNVTFRCDPISEHNRLYWYRQTLGQGPEFLTYFQNEAQLEKSRLLSDRFSAERPKGSFSTLEIQRTEQGDSAMYLCASSSGYPFYEQYFGPGTRLTVT.

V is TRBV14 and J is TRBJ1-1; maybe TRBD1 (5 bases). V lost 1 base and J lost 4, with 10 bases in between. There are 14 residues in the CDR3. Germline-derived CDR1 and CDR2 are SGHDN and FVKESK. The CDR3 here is CASSQVGGGTEAFF. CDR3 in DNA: TGTGCCAGCAGCCAAGTGGGGGGTGGCACTGAAGCTTTCTTT.

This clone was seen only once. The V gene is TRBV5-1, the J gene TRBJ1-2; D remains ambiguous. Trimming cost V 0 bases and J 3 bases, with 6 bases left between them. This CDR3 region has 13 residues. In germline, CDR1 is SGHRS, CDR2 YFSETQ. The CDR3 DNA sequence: TGCGCCAGCAGCTTGGAACCTCACTATGGCTACACCTTC. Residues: CASSLEPHYGYTF. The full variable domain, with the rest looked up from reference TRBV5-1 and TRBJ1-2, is KAGVTQTPRYLIKTRGQQVTLSCSPISGHRSVSWYQQTPGQGLQFLFEYFSETQRNKGNFPGRFSGRQFSNSRSEMNVSTLELGDSALYLCASSLEPHYGYTFGSGTRLTVV.

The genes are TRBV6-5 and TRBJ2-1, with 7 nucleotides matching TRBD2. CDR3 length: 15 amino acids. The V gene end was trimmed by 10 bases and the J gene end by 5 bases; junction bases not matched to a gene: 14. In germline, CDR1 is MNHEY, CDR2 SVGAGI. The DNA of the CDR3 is TGTGCCACCCTAGGGCGGGAGAAATCCCACAATGAGCAGTTCTTC. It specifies CATLGREKSHNEQFF.

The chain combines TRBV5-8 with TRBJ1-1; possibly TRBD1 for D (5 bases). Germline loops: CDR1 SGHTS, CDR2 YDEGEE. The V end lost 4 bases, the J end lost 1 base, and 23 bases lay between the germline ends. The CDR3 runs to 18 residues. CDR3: CASSPLGGRGPRNTEAFF. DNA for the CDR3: TGTGCCAGCAGCCCTCTAGGAGGTCGGGGCCCTAGGAACACTGAAGCTTTCTTT.

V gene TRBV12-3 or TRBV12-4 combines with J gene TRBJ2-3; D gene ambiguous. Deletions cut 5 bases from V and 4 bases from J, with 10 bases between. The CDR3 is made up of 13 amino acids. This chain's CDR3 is CASSRLAPDTQYF. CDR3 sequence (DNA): TGTGCCAGCAGTCGCCTCGCCCCAGATACGCAGTATTTT.

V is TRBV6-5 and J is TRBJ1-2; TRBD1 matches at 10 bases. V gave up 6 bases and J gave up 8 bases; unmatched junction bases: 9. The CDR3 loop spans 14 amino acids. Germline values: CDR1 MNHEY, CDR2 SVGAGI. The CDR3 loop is CASRSGTGVNGYTF. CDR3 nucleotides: TGTGCCAGCAGATCCGGGACAGGGGTAAACGGCTACACCTTC.

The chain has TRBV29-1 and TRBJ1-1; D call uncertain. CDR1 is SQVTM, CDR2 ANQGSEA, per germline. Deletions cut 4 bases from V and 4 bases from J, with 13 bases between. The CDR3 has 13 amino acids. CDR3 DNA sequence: TGCAGCGTTGTTGGTGGGGTATCCACTGAAGCTTTCTTT. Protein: CSVVGGVSTEAFF.